This is a list of T cell receptor beta chains from one sample in a study of blood T cell repertoires in COVID-19. Profiling relied on immunoSEQ multiplex PCR, and the TCRdb table lists in-frame clones only, not all of them. The sample gives under 150,000 clones, around 80% of which show up once; over 10% is in the top ten. Sample: peripheral blood. These receptors came from a man in his sixties with active or convalescent COVID-19. Both conserved end residues are part of each CDR3. Fields, in order: clone size, V gene, J gene, D gene, CDR3 protein, CDR3 DNA. D genes are given only for firm matches. Rows give clone size only sometimes, using once, few, many, or a class for an expanded clone.

-,TRBV28,TRBJ1-6,TRBD1,CASSQPGTGLMSLHF,TGTGCCAGCAGCCAACCCGGGACAGGGTTAATGTCTCTCCACTTT
-,TRBV7-8,TRBJ2-1,TRBD1,CASSRPQGSNEQFF,TGTGCCAGCAGCCGCCCACAGGGGTCGAATGAGCAGTTCTTC
-,TRBV20-1,TRBJ1-2,TRBD1,CSAQGADGYTF,TGCAGTGCTCAGGGGGCGGACGGCTACACCTTC
-,TRBV11-1,TRBJ2-1,TRBD1,CASSLGQGDEQFF,TGTGCCAGCAGCTTAGGACAGGGTGATGAGCAGTTCTTC
-,TRBV12-3/TRBV12-4,TRBJ2-6,-,CASLVSGANVLTF,TGTGCCAGCCTAGTGTCTGGGGCCAACGTCCTGACTTTC
-,TRBV28,TRBJ2-1,-,CASSLASGDSSYNEQFF,TGTGCCAGCAGTTTAGCTTCCGGGGATAGCTCCTACAATGAGCAGTTCTTC
-,TRBV4-1,TRBJ1-6,-,CASSQGVGGDNSPLHF,TGCGCCAGCAGCCAAGGGGTAGGAGGGGATAATTCACCCCTCCACTTT
-,TRBV5-1,TRBJ1-4,-,CASSPPEGEKLFF,TGCGCCAGCAGCCCCCCAGAGGGTGAAAAACTGTTTTTT
once,TRBV2,TRBJ1-5,-,CASSGSGSVDQPQHF,TGTGCCAGCAGTGGGTCAGGTTCTGTAGATCAGCCCCAGCATTTT
-,TRBV5-4,TRBJ1-2,-,CASRLIQGSYGYTF,TGTGCCAGCAGGCTGATACAGGGATCCTATGGCTACACCTTC
few,TRBV6-5,TRBJ2-2,-,CATRNTGELFF,TGTGCCACTCGGAACACCGGGGAGCTGTTTTTT
-,TRBV19,TRBJ1-6,TRBD1,CASSTSEDRANSPLHF,TGTGCCAGTAGTACCTCGGAAGACAGGGCGAATTCACCCCTCCACTTT
few,TRBV7-8,TRBJ2-1,TRBD2,CASSFLLAGGSNEQFF,TGTGCCAGCAGCTTTCTGCTAGCGGGAGGGTCCAATGAGCAGTTCTTC
-,TRBV5-8,TRBJ1-2,-,CASSLVTDYGYTF,TGTGCCAGCAGCTTGGTGACAGACTATGGCTACACCTTC
-,TRBV7-8,TRBJ1-4,TRBD1,CASSFGQGAYEKLFF,TGTGCCAGCAGCTTTGGACAGGGGGCTTATGAAAAACTGTTTTTT
few,TRBV2,TRBJ2-1,-,CASSPLAMSNEQFF,TGTGCCAGCAGCCCCCTAGCTATGAGTAATGAGCAGTTCTTC
-,TRBV7-8,TRBJ1-6,TRBD1,CASRPTNRGTGSPLHF,TGTGCCAGCAGGCCAACCAACAGGGGGACAGGGTCACCCCTCCACTTT
-,TRBV18,TRBJ2-7,TRBD2,CASSPPGLAGANEQYF,TGTGCCAGCTCACCACCGGGACTAGCGGGAGCCAACGAGCAGTACTTC
few,TRBV30,TRBJ1-5,TRBD1,CAWSVGQLHGNQPQHF,TGTGCCTGGAGTGTGGGACAGCTTCATGGCAATCAGCCCCAGCATTTT
-,TRBV2,TRBJ2-7,-,CASSPEGGGSYEQYF,TGTGCCAGCAGTCCAGAGGGGGGGGGCTCCTACGAGCAGTACTTC
-,TRBV2,TRBJ2-7,-,CASKGSRGEEQYF,TGTGCCAGCAAAGGTTCCAGGGGCGAAGAGCAGTACTTC
-,TRBV2,TRBJ1-2,TRBD1,CASRDGTAAYGYTF,TGTGCCAGCAGGGACGGGACAGCTGCCTATGGCTACACCTTC
-,TRBV5-4,TRBJ2-1,-,CASSLLGGNNEQFF,TGTGCCAGCAGCTTGCTCGGCGGAAACAATGAGCAGTTCTTC
-,TRBV15,TRBJ1-5,-,CATSRGQGSNQPQHF,TGTGCCACCAGCAGAGGGCAGGGGAGTAATCAGCCCCAGCATTTT
-,TRBV3-1/TRBV3-2,TRBJ1-1,TRBD1,CASSPGTGKIMNTEAFF,TGTGCCAGCAGCCCTGGGACAGGAAAAATCATGAACACTGAAGCTTTCTTT
-,TRBV15,TRBJ1-5,-,CATSTLVGGNQPQHF,TGTGCCACCAGCACACTGGTCGGAGGCAATCAGCCCCAGCATTTT
-,TRBV5-1,TRBJ1-2,TRBD1,CASSGKDRAGSEPLMNPYGYTF,TGCGCCAGCAGCGGGAAGGACAGGGCGGGTTCTGAGCCATTAATGAATCCGTATGGCTACACCTTC
-,TRBV19,TRBJ1-2,-,CASSIDWENGYTF,TGTGCCAGTAGTATAGACTGGGAGAATGGCTACACCTTC
-,TRBV27,TRBJ2-1,-,CASSRGSYLSEQFF,TGTGCCAGCAGTCGGGGGAGCTATCTCAGTGAGCAGTTCTTC
-,TRBV7-7,TRBJ2-1,-,CASSLSENNEQFF,TGTGCCAGCAGCTTATCCGAGAACAATGAGCAGTTCTTC
-,TRBV14,TRBJ2-2,TRBD1,CASSRTGIRHGELFF,TGTGCCAGCAGCCGGACAGGGATAAGGCACGGGGAGCTGTTTTTT
-,TRBV6-2/TRBV6-3,TRBJ2-1,TRBD2,CASSPSLGLADNEQFF,TGTGCCAGCAGTCCCAGCCTTGGACTAGCGGACAATGAGCAGTTCTTC
once,TRBV12-1,TRBJ2-2,-,CASTQCGEPNTGELFF,TGTGCCAGCACCCAATGCGGAGAGCCGAACACCGGGGAGCTGTTTTTT
-,TRBV28,TRBJ2-7,TRBD2,CASSGLAGIYEQYF,TGTGCCAGCAGTGGACTAGCGGGGATCTACGAGCAGTACTTC
-,TRBV9,TRBJ1-5,-,CASSVGPTGGQPQHF,TGTGCCAGCAGCGTGGGACCCACTGGGGGGCAGCCCCAGCATTTT
few,TRBV4-3,TRBJ2-2,-,CASSPGLINTGELFF,TGCGCCAGCAGCCCGGGACTCATAAACACCGGGGAGCTGTTTTTT